Listed here is a single TCR beta chain. Its antigen is unidentified. Each donor's status was that of a healthy bone marrow donor. Despite likely unrecorded immune exposures, the donors were nominally healthy at the time of sampling. 13 Jbeta primers and 60 Vbeta primers were used for the PCR. Here immunoSEQ multiplex PCR was the method, and the copy in TCRdb shows in-frame clones only, minus some. The top ten hold roughly 10% of the sample, which has roughly 120,000 clones, 75% to 85% seen once. The source of the sample is a study of cytomegalovirus exposure and HLA in healthy donors. On the study more broadly: Researchers found that approximately 85% of around 400 genotyped donors fell within the Caucasian-associated ancestry cluster. Study-wide points: Association of a missense DCLRE1C variant with TCR beta V- and J-gene trimming was reported in a later analysis.

This CDR3 region has 20 residues. The J segment lost 4 bases and the V segment lost 6 bases, leaving 16 bases of the junction unmatched. The sequencing sample was made of PBMCs. The chain employs TRBV6-7 and TRBJ2-3; TRBD2 matches at 16 bases. TRBV6-7 falls under the ORF class, with uncertain function. The receptor's source is a male donor in good health and CMV-seropositive. CDR3 sequence: CASSPSTGTSGRASPDTQYF. CDR3 DNA sequence: TGTGCCAGCAGCCCGTCAACCGGGACTAGCGGGAGGGCCTCCCCAGATACGCAGTATTTT.